Each of the 19 T cell receptor beta chains below was sequenced from the same sample in a study of T cell repertoires in ileal Crohn's disease. Produced via immunoSEQ multiplex PCR; TCRdb's table is partial and in-frame only. There are some 17,000 clones in the sample; about 75% occur only once, and around 5% lies in the top ten. The specimen sequenced was ileal tissue. These receptors all stem from an adult with Crohn's disease.

This clone ranks as medium-sized. The rearrangement links TRBV11-3 to TRBJ1-5, with D hard to call. CDR1 is SGHNT, CDR2 YENEEA, per germline. Trimming left V 0 bases short and J 9 bases short, with 9 bases between. The CDR3 runs 13 residues. Here the CDR3 reads CASSLERQAPQHF. DNA of the CDR3: TGTGCCAGCAGCTTAGAAAGGCAGGCGCCCCAGCATTTT.

This rearrangement joins TRBV11-3 to TRBJ2-2; perhaps TRBD1 as D (5 bases). Germline CDR1 SGHNT, CDR2 YENEEA. Trimming pared 5 bases from V and 2 bases from J, leaving 12 bases between. The CDR3 is 15 residues long. The CDR3 DNA reads TGTGCCAGCAGCCCGGACAACCTCAACACCGGGGAGCTGTTTTTT. Its protein product is CASSPDNLNTGELFF.

The chain couples TRBV2 to TRBJ2-3; 11 bases are shared with TRBD1. V was pared by 4 bases and J by 5 bases, with 5 bases of the junction left unmatched. The germline gives CDR1 SNHLY, CDR2 FYNNEI. This CDR3 spans 15 amino acids. CDR3 region: CASSVAGQGGDTQYF. As DNA, the CDR3 is TGTGCCAGCAGTGTTGCGGGACAGGGGGGAGATACGCAGTATTTT.

Here the CDR3 DNA reads TGTGCCAGCAGTGGAGACGGGGACACCGGGGAGCTGTTTTTT. Its protein product is CASSGDGDTGELFF. The V call is TRBV25-1, the J call TRBJ2-2; D might be TRBD2 (5 bases). CDR3 length: 14 amino acids. Trimming took off 4 bases at V and 3 bases at J, with 9 bases between the two ends. Germline assignment: CDR1 MGHDK and CDR2 SYGVNS.

The V and J genes are TRBV19 and TRBJ1-2; a weak D match, TRBD1 (5 bases). The germline V gene encodes CDR1 LNHDA and CDR2 SQIVND (reference sequence). The ends were cut back, 5 bases at V and 5 bases at J, with 12 bases in the middle. This CDR3 is built from 13 residues. The CDR3 sequence is CASSRTGQYGYTF. The CDR3 coding sequence is TGTGCCAGTAGTCGAACAGGACAATATGGCTACACCTTC.

This clone has a single count. Other DNA variants within this sample encode the same CDR3. This sequence joins TRBV27 and TRBJ2-7; D remains ambiguous. The CDR3 consists of 13 residues. Germline-derived CDR1 and CDR2 are MNHEY and SMNVEV (reference sequence). The V gene lost 2 bases and the J gene lost 2 bases, with 7 bases spanning the gap. CDR3 nucleotides: TGTGCCAGCAGTTTAGGCAGAACCTACGAGCAGTACTTC. Its translation is CASSLGRTYEQYF.

This clone appeared a few times. The V gene is TRBV18, the J gene TRBJ1-5; 7 nucleotides agree with TRBD1. From germline, CDR1 is KGHSH and CDR2 LQKENI. CDR3 size: 15 residues. The V and J ends lost 2 bases and 3 bases, in that order; junction bases with no gene match: 4. CDR3 bases: TGTGCCAGCTCACCAGGACAGGACTTCAATCAGCCCCAGCATTTT. It translates to CASSPGQDFNQPQHF.

The chain is built from TRBV5-1 and TRBJ2-1; 13 bases align to TRBD2. The CDR3 covers 15 residues. V shed 4 bases, J shed 8 bases, and the junction held 6 bases outside the gene matches. Germline V gene data show CDR1 as SGHRS and CDR2 as YFSETQ. The CDR3 nucleotides are TGCGCCAGCAGCGAGACTAGCGGGAGGACGGATGAGCAGTTCTTC. It translates to CASSETSGRTDEQFF.

The chain combines TRBV28 with TRBJ2-7; D is unclear. The CDR3 runs 10 residues. Germline assignment: CDR1 MDHEN and CDR2 SYDVKM. The V end lost 7 bases, the J end lost 4 bases, and 5 bases lay between the germline ends. The CDR3: CASKLYEQYF. The CDR3 DNA reads TGTGCCAGCAAGCTATACGAGCAGTACTTC.

The V call is TRBV5-4, the J call TRBJ1-2; a weak D match, TRBD1 (6 bases). Germline V lookup: CDR1 SGHNT, CDR2 YYREEE (reference sequence). This CDR3 has 16 residues. V was shortened by 3 bases and J by 7 bases, with 22 bases between the two germline ends. The CDR3 region has the DNA TGTGCCAGCAGCTGGCTTCGAGGTGGGGGCTCGGCTGGCTACACCTTC. This sequence encodes CASSWLRGGGSAGYTF.

The rearrangement joins TRBV18 to TRBJ1-2, with 11 positions matching TRBD1. Germline V CDR1 and CDR2: KGHSH, LQKENI. The CDR3 is 17 residues long. The junction had 9 bases not matched to a gene; V was cut back by 2 bases and J by 4 bases. In DNA form, the CDR3 reads TGTGCCAGCTCACCAGTCCCGGGACAGGGGGGCATCTATGGCTACACCTTC. This codes for CASSPVPGQGGIYGYTF. The whole variable domain, filled in from reference TRBV18 and TRBJ1-2, reads NAGVMQNPRHLVRRRGQEARLRCSPMKGHSHVYWYRQLPEEGLKFMVYLQKENIIDESGMPKERFSAEFPKEGPSILRIQQVVRGDSAAYFCASSPVPGQGGIYGYTFGSGTRLTVV.

The chain links TRBV6-1 to TRBJ1-5; 7 bases fit TRBD1. The V gene's germline CDR1 is MNHNS and CDR2 SASEGT. The CDR3 consists of 14 residues. J gave up 6 bases and V 6 bases, and 8 bases lay outside the gene matches. The CDR3 is CASSPEGASQPQHF. The CDR3 nucleotides read TGTGCCAGCAGCCCGGAGGGGGCTAGTCAGCCCCAGCATTTT.

J is TRBJ2-5 and V is TRBV5-1; 9 bases line up with TRBD2. Per germline, CDR1 SGHRS and CDR2 YFSETQ. The CDR3 has 13 amino acids. J was trimmed by 5 bases and V by 7 bases; bases with no gene match: 6. The CDR3 is CASQQRGAETQYF. CDR3 sequence (DNA): TGCGCCAGCCAACAGCGGGGGGCGGAGACCCAGTACTTC.

The V call is TRBV19, the J call TRBJ2-6; weak D call: TRBD1 (5 bases). The CDR3 is 15 amino acids. Germline V gene data show CDR1 as LNHDA and CDR2 as SQIVND (reference sequence). V shed 2 bases and J shed 4 bases, with 9 bases lying between them. The CDR3 spells CASSIRGLGANVLTF. In nucleotides, the CDR3 is TGTGCCAGTAGTATAAGGGGCTTGGGGGCCAACGTCCTGACTTTC.

The chain links TRBV7-3 to TRBJ1-2, with 8 bases lining up with TRBD1. Unmatched junction bases numbered 18, after V lost 5 bases and J lost 13 bases. This CDR3 has 15 amino acids. Germline-derived CDR1 and CDR2 are SGHTA and FQGTGA. The CDR3 DNA sequence: TGTGCCAGCAGCCCCCGAGTCCCGGGACAGGTCCGGTCCACCTTC. It encodes CASSPRVPGQVRSTF.

V and J are TRBV19 and TRBJ2-1, with TRBD1 matching 7 bases. CDR3 length: 18 amino acids. Germline CDR1 is LNHDA and CDR2 is SQIVND (reference sequence). V shed 3 bases, J shed 4 bases, and the junction held 15 bases outside the gene matches. The CDR3 DNA reads TGTGCCAGTAGTATTAGGGCCCTGACAGGGAAAAGGTACAATGAGCAGTTCTTC. Translation gives CASSIRALTGKRYNEQFF.

The V call is TRBV4-1, the J call TRBJ2-5; D is uncertain. The end of the DNA fits TRBJ2-7 better, so the J call may be wrong. The CDR3 has 11 amino acids. CDR1 and CDR2 (germline): MGHRA, YSYEKL. The CDR3 region has the DNA TGCGCCAGCAGCGCCCCCTACGAGCAGTACTTC. Translating gives CASSAPYEQYF.

This chain links TRBV6-6 with TRBJ1-6, with 8 bases that match TRBD1. The trim removed 9 bases at V and 6 bases at J, leaving 4 bases unmatched. CDR1 is MNHNY, CDR2 SVGAGI, per germline (reference sequence). The CDR3 is 13 residues long. Here the CDR3 DNA reads TGTGCCAGTGGGGACAGGAGTAATTCACCCCTCCACTTT. Its protein is CASGDRSNSPLHF.

The rearrangement links TRBV6-5 to TRBJ2-3; no reliable D call. Germline V gene sequence: CDR1 MNHEY, CDR2 SVGAGI. The CDR3 has 11 residues. V was clipped by 7 bases and J by 2 bases, with 4 bases between them. The CDR3 region is CASTSTDTQYF. The CDR3, as DNA: TGTGCCAGCACGTCCACAGATACGCAGTATTTT.